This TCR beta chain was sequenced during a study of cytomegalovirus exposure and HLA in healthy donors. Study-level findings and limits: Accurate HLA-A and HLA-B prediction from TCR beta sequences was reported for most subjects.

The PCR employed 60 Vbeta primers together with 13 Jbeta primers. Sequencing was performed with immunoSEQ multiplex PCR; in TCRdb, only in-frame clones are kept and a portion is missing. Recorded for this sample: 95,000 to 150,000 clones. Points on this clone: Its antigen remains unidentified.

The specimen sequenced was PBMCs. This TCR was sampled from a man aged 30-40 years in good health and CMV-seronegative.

CDR3 sequence (DNA): TGTGCCAGCAGTTTCTCACTATCCTACGAGCAGTACTTC. Its protein is CASSFSLSYEQYF. The genes are TRBV28 and TRBJ2-7; D ambiguous. V was pared by 3 bases and J by 1 base, with 7 bases between. Germline V gene lookup returns CDR1 MDHEN and CDR2 SYDVKM. The CDR3 consists of 13 residues.